These 26 T cell receptor beta chains were sequenced from one sample in a study of blood T cell repertoires in COVID-19. Only in-frame clones appear in the TCRdb table, and some are missing; sequencing was by immunoSEQ multiplex PCR. The table shows about 130,000 clones, with about 70% occurring only once. Sequencing input: peripheral blood. All receptors come from an older woman with acute or convalescent COVID-19.

V gene TRBV7-8 combines with J gene TRBJ2-6; D perhaps matches TRBD2 (6 bases). The germline V gene encodes CDR1 SGHVS and CDR2 FQNEAQ. CDR3 length: 21 residues. V gave up 4 bases and J gave up 0 bases, with 25 bases separating them. CDR3 in DNA: TGTGCCAGCAGCTCGACGCCCCCGGGAAGGGGAGGCCTCTCTGGGGCCAACGTCCTGACTTTC. Protein product: CASSSTPPGRGGLSGANVLTF. Supplemented by reference TRBV7-8 and TRBJ2-6, the full variable domain reads GAGVSQSPRYKVAKRGQDVALRCDPISGHVSLFWYQQALGQGPEFLTYFQNEAQLDKSGLPSDRFFAERPEGSVSTLKIQRTQQEDSAVYLCASSSTPPGRGGLSGANVLTFGAGSRLTVL.

This clone has a single count. The chain couples TRBV18 to TRBJ1-6; 9 nucleotides line up with TRBD1. Per the germline V gene, CDR1 is KGHSH and CDR2 is LQKENI. The CDR3 runs to 17 residues. V lost 5 bases and J lost 7; bases outside the gene matches: 12. CDR3 sequence reads: CASSRGGGQGQNSPLHF. The CDR3 coding sequence is TGTGCCAGCTCAAGGGGCGGCGGACAGGGGCAAAATTCACCCCTCCACTTT.

V is TRBV2 and J is TRBJ2-7, with 14 bases aligning to TRBD2. Germline V lookup: CDR1 SNHLY, CDR2 FYNNEI. J gave up 6 bases and V 8 bases, and 6 bases lay outside the gene matches. The CDR3 covers 14 residues. The CDR3 DNA follows: TGTGCCAGCCGGGGACTAGCGGGAGTTGGCGAGCAGTACTTC. Translating gives CASRGLAGVGEQYF.

This clone has just a few counts. The CDR3 reads CASSKGLAVKETQYF. CDR3 coding DNA: TGTGCCAGCAGCAAAGGACTAGCGGTTAAAGAGACCCAGTACTTC. The chain uses TRBV7-9 and TRBJ2-5; 10 positions agree with TRBD2. CDR1 is SEHNR and CDR2 is FQNEAQ in the germline V gene (reference sequence). With 5 bases clipped from V and 3 bases from J, the junction kept 6 bases outside the gene matches. This CDR3 is 15 amino acids long.

The V and J genes are TRBV21-1 and TRBJ2-7; no check of the table's D call, TRBD2, against the DNA was made. TRBV21-1 has pseudogene status. The CDR3 totals 13 residues. CDR3 nucleotide sequence: TGTGCCAGCCGTCCGCGGGAGTATCACGAGCAGTACTTC. It yields the protein CASRPREYHEQYF.

The chain combines TRBV10-3 with TRBJ1-4, with 10 bases identical to TRBD1. The germline CDR1 and CDR2 sequences are ENHRY and SYGVKD. V was clipped by 4 bases and J by 2 bases; unmatched bases: 4. There are 16 residues in the CDR3. DNA for the CDR3: TGTGCCATCAGTGGGGACAGGGGAGCGACTAATGAAAAACTGTTTTTT. This translates into CAISGDRGATNEKLFF.

V and J are TRBV7-8 and TRBJ2-1; the match to TRBD2 covers 8 bases. Germline CDR1 is SGHVS and CDR2 is FQNEAQ. V trimming: 4 bases; J trimming: 2 bases; junction bases outside the gene matches: 1. The CDR3 spans 14 residues. This CDR3 reads CASSSTSAYNEQFF. In DNA form, the CDR3 reads TGTGCCAGCAGCTCGACTAGCGCCTACAATGAGCAGTTCTTC.

The chain couples TRBV3-1 (or the pseudogene TRBV3-2) to TRBJ1-2; D not certain. Per the germline V gene, CDR1 is LGHDT and CDR2 is YNNKEL (reference sequence). The germline V and J ends were trimmed by 1 base and 2 bases, with 11 bases remaining between them. This CDR3 is 15 amino acids long. The CDR3 bases are TGTGCCAGCAGCCAAGGGGCAATTTTGAACTATGGCTACACCTTC. This codes for CASSQGAILNYGYTF.

This clone has a handful of counts. The CDR3 nucleotides are TGCGCCAGCAGCCCAACTAGCGGGTTCTCTGGGGCCAACGTCCTGACTTTC. Its protein product is CASSPTSGFSGANVLTF. The genes are TRBV4-3 and TRBJ2-6; 9 bases are a match to TRBD2. The V gene end was trimmed by 4 bases and the J gene end by 0 bases; junction bases not matched to a gene: 4. Germline CDR1 reads LGHNA; CDR2 reads YSLEER. CDR3 length: 17 residues.

The CDR3 DNA is TGTGCCAGCAGTTCTCTCAGGGCCCTCTACGAGCAGTACTTC. Its protein is CASSSLRALYEQYF. The gene calls are TRBV28 and TRBJ2-7, with D perhaps matching TRBD1 (5 bases). Germline CDR1 is MDHEN and CDR2 is SYDVKM. V was trimmed by 4 bases and J by 3 bases, leaving 13 bases between them. This CDR3 is 14 amino acids long.

The chain carries TRBV4-1 and TRBJ1-4, with no clear D. CDR3 length: 17 residues. V lost 0 bases, J lost 8 bases, and 19 bases lay in between. Germline V gene data show CDR1 as MGHRA and CDR2 as YSYEKL. This chain's CDR3 is CASSQEGFGSRPEKLFF. DNA of the CDR3: TGCGCCAGCAGCCAAGAAGGCTTCGGCTCCAGGCCGGAAAAACTGTTTTTT.

The chain carries TRBV7-9 and TRBJ1-2; unclear D gene. The ends were cut back, 1 base at V and 0 bases at J, with 9 bases in the middle. In germline, CDR1 is SEHNR, CDR2 FQNEAQ (reference sequence). The CDR3 consists of 15 residues. The chain's CDR3 is CASSLGGSPNYGYTF. The CDR3 DNA follows: TGTGCCAGCAGCTTAGGAGGGAGTCCTAACTATGGCTACACCTTC.

This clone appeared a few times. V usage is TRBV6-5 and J usage is TRBJ1-1; tentative D call: TRBD1 (6 bases). Germline CDR1 is MNHEY and CDR2 is SVGAGI. Trimming removed 6 bases at V and 0 bases at J, with 14 bases between. The CDR3 has 15 residues. The DNA for the CDR3 is TGTGCCAGCAGAACAGAGGACAGAATGAACACTGAAGCTTTCTTT. As protein: CASRTEDRMNTEAFF.

The chain carries TRBV5-1 and TRBJ2-7; 9 bases agree with TRBD1. This CDR3 is built from 12 residues. Germline CDR1 is SGHRS and CDR2 is YFSETQ. The ends lost 7 bases at V and 5 bases at J; junction bases unmatched: 4. CDR3 amino acids: CASWGQGDEQYF. The CDR3 bases are TGCGCCAGCTGGGGACAGGGCGACGAGCAGTACTTC.

The gene calls are TRBV28 and TRBJ1-5; possibly TRBD1 for D (6 bases). Germline V lookup: CDR1 MDHEN, CDR2 SYDVKM. The CDR3 is made up of 16 amino acids. The germline V and J ends were trimmed by 5 bases and 7 bases, with 21 bases remaining between them. The CDR3 nucleotides read TGTGCCAGCAGTCCCGGATACAGGGACAATAGCCAGCCCCAGCATTTT. It yields the protein CASSPGYRDNSQPQHF.

Of note for this clone: The junction shows a germline mismatch at one end, possibly a read error. The chain links TRBV7-7 to TRBJ1-3; no firm D call. The germline V gene encodes CDR1 SSHAT and CDR2 FNYEAQ (reference sequence). The CDR3 spans 14 residues. The CDR3 nucleotides are TGTGCTAGCAGCTTGGCTGGGCCTGGAAACACCATATATTTT. This gives the protein CASSLAGPGNTIYF.

This sequence joins TRBV30 and TRBJ1-5, with D hard to call. The CDR3 totals 13 residues. Germline V CDR1 and CDR2: GTSNPN, SVGIG (reference sequence). Trimming shortened V by 0 bases and J by 4 bases, and 7 bases separated the two germline ends. CDR3 region: CAWSVAGNQPQHF. The CDR3 bases are TGTGCCTGGAGTGTAGCGGGGAATCAGCCCCAGCATTTT.

The V and J genes are TRBV5-6 and TRBJ2-1; 7 bases match TRBD1. CDR1 is SGHDT and CDR2 is YYEEEE in the germline V gene. The CDR3 length is 13 residues. Germline trimming cut 3 bases from V and 10 bases from J; bases unmatched to any gene: 7. The CDR3 is CASSSWTGREQFF. The DNA of the CDR3 is TGTGCCAGCAGCTCATGGACAGGCAGAGAGCAGTTCTTC.

The V call is TRBV4-2, the J call TRBJ2-2; tentatively, D is TRBD2 (6 bases). Germline V gene lookup returns CDR1 LGHNA and CDR2 YNFKEQ. The CDR3 is made up of 14 amino acids. Deletions cut 6 bases from V and 4 bases from J, with 12 bases between. DNA for the CDR3: TGTGCCAGCAGGCTCTCGCGGGGCACCGGGGAGCTGTTTTTT. Translation: CASRLSRGTGELFF.

The chain recombines TRBV6-5 with TRBJ1-2; 10 nucleotides match TRBD1. Unmatched junction bases numbered 4, after V lost 8 bases and J lost 4 bases. The CDR3 is made up of 13 amino acids. Germline CDR1 MNHEY, CDR2 SVGAGI. The chain's CDR3 is CASRDRGFYGYTF. The CDR3 nucleotides are TGTGCCAGCCGGGACAGGGGATTCTATGGCTACACCTTC.

The V gene is TRBV6-2 or TRBV6-3, the J gene TRBJ2-5; 10 bases fit TRBD2. With V trimmed by 4 bases and J by 5 bases, 7 bases remained unmatched. This CDR3 contains 15 residues. The germline V gene has CDR1 MNHEY and CDR2 SVGEGT. CDR3 nucleotide sequence: TGTGCCAGCAGTTTAACGCTAGCGGGGGCTGAGACCCAGTACTTC. Translation: CASSLTLAGAETQYF.

J is TRBJ1-1 and V is TRBV7-9, with 9 bases identical to TRBD1. Losses at the gene ends were 4 bases for V and 9 bases for J; bases not matched to a gene: 6. This CDR3 region has 13 residues. The germline V gene encodes CDR1 SEHNR and CDR2 FQNEAQ (reference sequence). CDR3 coding DNA: TGTGCCAGCAGCTCTCCCGGGACAGGGCAAGCTTTCTTT. This sequence encodes CASSSPGTGQAFF.

The V call is TRBV18, the J call TRBJ2-5, with 10 bases fitting TRBD1. CDR1 and CDR2 from the germline V gene are KGHSH and LQKENI. V dropped 1 base and J dropped 2; count of bases not matched to a gene: 1. This CDR3 comprises 15 residues. For the CDR3, the DNA is TGTGCCAGCTCACCACTGGGACAGGGGCAAGAGACCCAGTACTTC. This translates into CASSPLGQGQETQYF. Filled out from reference TRBV18 and TRBJ2-5, the complete variable domain reads NAGVMQNPRHLVRRRGQEARLRCSPMKGHSHVYWYRQLPEEGLKFMVYLQKENIIDESGMPKERFSAEFPKEGPSILRIQQVVRGDSAAYFCASSPLGQGQETQYFGPGTRLLVL.

The J gene is TRBJ2-3, the V gene TRBV10-1; TRBD1 might be the D (6 bases). There are 13 residues in the CDR3. Trimming cost V 6 bases and J 4 bases, with 11 bases left between them. Germline-derived CDR1 and CDR2 are WNHNN and SYGVQD (reference sequence). The CDR3 DNA sequence: TGCGCCAGCAGACTACAGGGTTCAGATACGCAGTATTTT. As protein: CASRLQGSDTQYF.

In this sample, this clone turned up once. This sequence joins TRBV19 and TRBJ2-3; 11 bases agree with TRBD2. The ends lost 6 bases at V and 3 bases at J; junction bases unmatched: 11. This CDR3 region has 17 residues. Germline-derived CDR1 and CDR2 are LNHDA and SQIVND (reference sequence). The DNA for the CDR3 is TGTGCCAGTAGCGGGGGAACCGGGACTAGCGGTACAGATACGCAGTATTTT. Its protein is CASSGGTGTSGTDTQYF.

This chain uses TRBV4-1 with TRBJ1-2; tentative D call: TRBD1 (6 bases). Per the germline V gene, CDR1 is MGHRA and CDR2 is YSYEKL. Trimming cost V 8 bases and J 0 bases, with 13 bases left between them. The CDR3 extends over 14 amino acids. The CDR3 DNA follows: TGCGCCAGCGGGACACAAATAGCTAACTATGGCTACACCTTC. This encodes CASGTQIANYGYTF.